The rows below give T cell receptor beta chains drawn from one sample of a study of post-analysis software for immune sequencing data. TCRdb independently ran MiXCR on the PCR reads; one entry per CDR3 protein. The sample holds about 260,000 distinct CDR3 sequences, 36% seen once. Sequenced input: blood. The origin of the receptors is a girl aged 10 to 17 with multiple sclerosis. CDR3s include the opening cysteine and the closing phenylalanine or tryptophan. Each record gives: J gene, clone size, V gene, D gene, CDR3 protein, CDR3 DNA. D genes are given only for firm matches. Expanded clones get a size class; other rows say once, few or many, or leave the size out.

TRBJ2-2	-	TRBV4-1	TRBD2	CASSPSSTSGRAKDGELFF	TGCGCCAGCAGCCCTAGCTCGACTAGCGGGAGGGCCAAGGACGGGGAGCTGTTTTTT
TRBJ2-7	-	TRBV24-1	-	CATSDLLNSLSSYEQYF	TGTGCCACCAGTGATTTGCTGAACTCCTTGAGCTCCTACGAGCAGTACTTC
TRBJ2-5	many	TRBV20-1	-	CSARDLTAYQETQYF	TGCAGTGCTAGAGATTTGACGGCTTACCAAGAGACCCAGTACTTC
TRBJ1-5	-	TRBV7-9	TRBD1	CASSSEDREGQPQHF	TGTGCCAGCAGCTCCGAGGACAGGGAAGGCCAGCCCCAGCATTTT
TRBJ2-3	many	TRBV9	-	CASSPYLLFTDTQYF	TGTGCCAGCAGCCCTTATTTGCTCTTCACAGATACGCAGTATTTT
TRBJ2-7	-	TRBV11-2	-	CASSLVPGEVYEQYF	TGTGCCAGCAGCTTAGTACCAGGGGAAGTATACGAGCAGTACTTC
TRBJ2-3	many	TRBV7-2	TRBD1	CASSLRRDRSTDTQYF	TGTGCCAGCAGCCTCCGCCGGGACAGGTCCACAGATACGCAGTATTTT
TRBJ2-5	-	TRBV2	TRBD1	CARTGTGYQETQYF	TGTGCCAGAACCGGGACAGGGTACCAAGAGACCCAGTACTTC
TRBJ1-4	few	TRBV5-1	TRBD1	CASSFRGRTNEKLFF	TGCGCCAGCAGCTTCAGGGGGCGAACTAATGAAAAACTGTTTTTT
TRBJ1-5	-	TRBV20-1	-	CSAFQGLSNQPQHF	TGCAGTGCCTTCCAGGGGCTTAGCAATCAGCCCCAGCATTTT
TRBJ2-7	many	TRBV6-5	TRBD1	CASRLTGQGIYEQYF	TGTGCCAGCAGACTGACCGGACAGGGGATATACGAGCAGTACTTC
TRBJ2-1	many	TRBV3-1	-	CASSPGRGRGGNEQFF	TGTGCCAGCAGCCCGGGACGGGGCCGGGGTGGTAATGAGCAGTTCTTC
TRBJ2-3	many	TRBV20-1	-	CSARPTTTMTGTDTQYF	TGCAGTGCTAGACCCACTACCACCATGACAGGCACAGATACGCAGTATTTT
TRBJ1-2	many	TRBV7-9	-	CASSQGHYGYTF	TGTGCCAGCAGCCAAGGACACTATGGCTACACCTTC
TRBJ2-5	many	TRBV28	-	CASSLVQETQYF	TGTGCCAGCAGTTTAGTCCAAGAGACCCAGTACTTC
TRBJ2-5	medium-sized	TRBV29-1	-	CSVDGGQTQYF	TGCAGCGTGGATGGGGGACAGACCCAGTACTTC
TRBJ2-3	many	TRBV20-1	TRBD2	CSSRRLAVSTDTQYF	TGCAGTTCCCGCAGACTAGCGGTTAGCACAGATACGCAGTATTTT
TRBJ2-5	-	TRBV7-8	-	CASSPPAGVNETQYF	TGTGCCAGCAGCCCCCCGGCAGGGGTTAATGAGACCCAGTACTTC
TRBJ2-1	few	TRBV20-1	-	CSFEGDSYNEQFF	TGCAGTTTTGAGGGGGATTCCTACAATGAGCAGTTCTTC
TRBJ2-7	many	TRBV28	TRBD1	CASSLTGGTYEQYF	TGTGCCAGCAGTTTAACAGGGGGAACCTACGAGCAGTACTTC
TRBJ1-1	few	TRBV28	-	CASSLYAGSNTEAFF	TGTGCCAGCAGTTTATACGCAGGGTCTAACACTGAAGCTTTCTTT
TRBJ2-4	-	TRBV5-1	-	CASSLGPLHKNIQYF	TGCGCCAGCAGCTTGGGGCCTCTCCATAAAAACATTCAGTACTTC
TRBJ1-2	-	TRBV9	-	CASSPRAAANYGYTF	TGTGCCAGCAGCCCCCGGGCAGCCGCTAACTATGGCTACACCTTC
TRBJ2-5	many	TRBV9	-	CASSGATGRAETQYF	TGTGCCAGCAGCGGGGCGACAGGGAGGGCGGAGACCCAGTACTTC
TRBJ2-5	many	TRBV28	TRBD2	CASSFLAGGRETQYF	TGTGCCAGCAGTTTCCTAGCGGGGGGGCGAGAGACCCAGTACTTC
TRBJ2-7	once	TRBV11-2	-	CASSSLASSYEQYF	TGTGCCAGCAGCTCATTAGCGTCCTCCTACGAGCAGTACTTC
TRBJ1-1	-	TRBV11-2	-	CASSLRDEAFF	TGTGCCAGCAGCTTGAGGGATGAAGCTTTCTTT
TRBJ2-1	many	TRBV5-5	TRBD2	CASSLTGGRDEQFF	TGTGCCAGCAGCTTGACCGGGGGGAGGGATGAGCAGTTCTTC
TRBJ2-7	-	TRBV6-6	TRBD1	CAGSYSRGQGHGEQYF	TGTGCCGGCAGTTACTCCAGGGGACAGGGACACGGCGAGCAGTACTTC
TRBJ1-6	-	TRBV28	-	CASTTPGNNSPPHF	TGTGCCAGCACCACCCCAGGGAATAATTCACCCCCCCACTTT
TRBJ2-5	-	TRBV12-3/TRBV12-4	-	CASSSNRDWQEAQYF	TGTGCCAGCAGTTCAAACCGGGACTGGCAAGAGGCCCAGTACTTC
TRBJ1-1	-	TRBV5-1	-	CASSLVVGTEAFF	TGCGCCAGCAGCTTGGTAGTGGGCACTGAAGCTTTCTTT
TRBJ1-5	-	TRBV7-2	TRBD1	CASSSQGWQPQHF	TGTGCCAGCAGCTCACAGGGGTGGCAGCCCCAGCATTTT
TRBJ1-3	-	TRBV5-1	-	CASSTEGVSGNTIYF	TGCGCCAGCAGCACGGAGGGTGTCTCTGGAAACACCATATATTTT
TRBJ1-4	-	TRBV12-3/TRBV12-4	-	CASSWPGPAANEELFF	TGTGCCAGCAGTTGGCCGGGGCCTGCAGCTAATGAAGAACTGTTTTTT
TRBJ2-1	many	TRBV29-1	-	CSVEHGSNEQFF	TGCAGCGTTGAGCACGGGAGTAATGAGCAGTTCTTC
TRBJ2-5	many	TRBV2	-	CASSDGRETQYF	TGTGCCAGCAGTGATGGGCGAGAGACCCAGTACTTC
TRBJ2-5	-	TRBV7-9	TRBD1	CASSIDRAQETQYF	TGTGCCAGCAGCATAGACAGGGCCCAAGAGACCCAGTACTTC
TRBJ2-5	many	TRBV29-1	-	CSVARAEETQYF	TGCAGCGTAGCTCGAGCCGAAGAGACCCAGTACTTC
TRBJ1-6	few	TRBV7-9	TRBD1	CASSSTGPGDSPLHF	TGTGCCAGCAGCTCGACAGGGCCGGGAGATTCACCCCTCCACTTT
TRBJ1-4	-	TRBV6-2/TRBV6-3	TRBD1	CAARRDSNEKLFF	TGTGCCGCGCGTAGGGACAGTAATGAAAAACTGTTTTTT
TRBJ2-1	many	TRBV6-4	-	CASSRPTNEQFF	TGTGCCAGCAGTAGACCAACCAATGAGCAGTTCTTC
TRBJ1-1	many	TRBV29-1	TRBD1	CSVAGVQGAEAFF	TGCAGCGTCGCCGGGGTACAGGGGGCTGAAGCTTTCTTT
TRBJ1-1	few	TRBV12-3/TRBV12-4	-	CASRVYRAPRAFF	TGTGCCAGCAGAGTTTACAGGGCCCCGAGGGCTTTCTTT
TRBJ1-5	-	TRBV5-1	-	CASSPDPSNQPQHF	TGCGCCAGCAGTCCAGACCCGAGCAATCAGCCCCAGCATTTT
TRBJ1-2	many	TRBV7-2	-	CASRGGIWEDGYTF	TGTGCCAGCAGAGGAGGGATATGGGAGGATGGCTACACCTTC
TRBJ1-2	many	TRBV12-3/TRBV12-4	TRBD1	CASSLLDRGPFSSGYTF	TGTGCCAGCAGTTTATTGGACAGGGGCCCGTTCTCGAGTGGCTACACCTTC
TRBJ2-3	-	TRBV29-1	-	CSVEDHRPEYF	TGCAGCGTTGAAGATCACCGCCCTGAGTATTTT
TRBJ2-4	-	TRBV7-8	-	CASSSEGPFRAKNIQYF	TGTGCCAGCAGCTCCGAGGGACCGTTTAGGGCCAAAAACATTCAGTACTTC
TRBJ2-1	many	TRBV24-1	TRBD2	CATSDLLAGNEFQFF	TGTGCCACCAGTGATTTACTAGCGGGGAACGAGTTTCAGTTCTTC
TRBJ1-1	many	TRBV10-3	TRBD1	CAISPTGGNTEAFF	TGTGCCATCAGCCCGACAGGGGGGAACACTGAAGCTTTCTTT
TRBJ2-1	many	TRBV7-6	TRBD2	CASSLGPGLAGANEQFF	TGTGCCAGCAGCTTGGGCCCTGGACTAGCGGGAGCTAACGAGCAGTTCTTC